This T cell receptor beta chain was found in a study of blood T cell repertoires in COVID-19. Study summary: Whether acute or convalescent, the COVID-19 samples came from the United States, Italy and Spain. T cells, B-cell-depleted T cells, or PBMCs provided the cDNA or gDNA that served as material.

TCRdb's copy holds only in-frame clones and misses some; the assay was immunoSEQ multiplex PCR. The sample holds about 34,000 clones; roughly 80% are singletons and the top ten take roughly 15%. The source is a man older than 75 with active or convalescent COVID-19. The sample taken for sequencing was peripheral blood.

The CDR3 loop is CASSSPGQGAGETQYF. CDR3 DNA: TGTGCCAGCAGTTCCCCCGGGCAGGGGGCGGGAGAGACCCAGTACTTC. The V and J genes are TRBV6-5 and TRBJ2-5; 8 bases match TRBD1. The CDR3 length is 16 residues. Unmatched junction bases numbered 11, after V lost 4 bases and J lost 4 bases. CDR1 and CDR2 (germline): MNHEY, SVGAGI.